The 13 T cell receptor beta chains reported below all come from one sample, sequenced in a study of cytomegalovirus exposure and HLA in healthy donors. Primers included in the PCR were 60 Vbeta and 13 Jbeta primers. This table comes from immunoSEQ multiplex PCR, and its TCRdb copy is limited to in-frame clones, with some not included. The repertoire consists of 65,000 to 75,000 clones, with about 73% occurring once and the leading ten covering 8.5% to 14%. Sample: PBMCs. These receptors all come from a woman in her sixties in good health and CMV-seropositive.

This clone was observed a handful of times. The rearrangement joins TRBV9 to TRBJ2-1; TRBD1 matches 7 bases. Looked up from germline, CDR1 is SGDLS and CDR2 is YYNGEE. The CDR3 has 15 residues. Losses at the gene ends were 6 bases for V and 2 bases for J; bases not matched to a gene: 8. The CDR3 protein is CASTTRDSPYNEQFF. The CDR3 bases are TGTGCCAGCACCACCCGGGACAGCCCCTACAATGAGCAGTTCTTC. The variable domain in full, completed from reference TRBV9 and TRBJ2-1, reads DSGVTQTPKHLITATGQRVTLRCSPRSGDLSVYWYQQSLDQGLQFLIQYYNGEERAKGNILERFSAQQFPDLHSELNLSSLELGDSALYFCASTTRDSPYNEQFFGPGTRLTVL.

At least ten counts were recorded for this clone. CDR3 protein: CASSLGLAGAKQYNEQFF. The CDR3 bases are TGCGCCAGCAGCTTGGGACTAGCGGGGGCAAAACAATACAATGAGCAGTTCTTC. J is TRBJ2-1 and V is TRBV5-1, with 12 positions matching TRBD2. CDR3 size: 18 residues. Per germline, CDR1 SGHRS and CDR2 YFSETQ. The junction had 8 bases not matched to a gene; V was cut back by 0 bases and J by 4 bases.

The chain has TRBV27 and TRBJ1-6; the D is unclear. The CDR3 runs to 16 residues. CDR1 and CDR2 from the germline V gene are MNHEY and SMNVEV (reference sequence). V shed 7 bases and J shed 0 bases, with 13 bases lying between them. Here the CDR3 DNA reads TGTGCCAGCAATACCCGGGAAAGCTCCTATAATTCACCCCTCCACTTT. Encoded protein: CASNTRESSYNSPLHF.

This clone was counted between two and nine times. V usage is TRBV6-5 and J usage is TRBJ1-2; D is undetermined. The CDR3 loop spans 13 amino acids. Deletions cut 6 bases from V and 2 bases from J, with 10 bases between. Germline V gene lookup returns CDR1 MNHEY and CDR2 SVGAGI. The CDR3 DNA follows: TGTGCCAGCAGCCCCCTGAGAAACTATGGCTACACCTTC. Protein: CASSPLRNYGYTF.

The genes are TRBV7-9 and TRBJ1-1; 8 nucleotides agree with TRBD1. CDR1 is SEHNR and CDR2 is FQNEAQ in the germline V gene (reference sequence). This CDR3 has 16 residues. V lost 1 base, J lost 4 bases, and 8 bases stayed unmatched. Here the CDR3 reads CASSLGRQGAGTEAFF. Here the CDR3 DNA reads TGTGCCAGCAGCTTAGGGCGGCAGGGGGCGGGCACTGAAGCTTTCTTT.

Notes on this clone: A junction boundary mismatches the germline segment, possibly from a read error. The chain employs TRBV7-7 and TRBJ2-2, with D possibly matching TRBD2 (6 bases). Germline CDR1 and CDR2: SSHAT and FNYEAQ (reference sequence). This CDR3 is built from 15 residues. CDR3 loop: CASSNSGANTGELFF. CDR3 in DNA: TGTGCTAGCAGCAACTCGGGGGCGAACACCGGGGAGCTGTTTTTT.

Written as DNA, the CDR3 is TGTGCCAGCAGCCGGGGGTGGGGGAACACCGGGGAGCTGTTTTTT. This codes for CASSRGWGNTGELFF. This chain uses TRBV5-6 with TRBJ2-2, with a tentative D call TRBD2 (6 bases). Between the trimmed V and J ends, which lost 4 bases and 1 base, there was a span of 11 bases. This CDR3 has 15 amino acids. CDR1 is SGHDT, CDR2 YYEEEE, per germline.

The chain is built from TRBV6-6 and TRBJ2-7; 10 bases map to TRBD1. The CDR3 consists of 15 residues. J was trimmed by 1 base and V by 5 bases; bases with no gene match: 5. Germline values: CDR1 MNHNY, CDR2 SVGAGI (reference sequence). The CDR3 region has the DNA TGTGCCAGCAGTGGCACGGACAGGGGGTCCTACGAGCAGTACTTC. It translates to CASSGTDRGSYEQYF.

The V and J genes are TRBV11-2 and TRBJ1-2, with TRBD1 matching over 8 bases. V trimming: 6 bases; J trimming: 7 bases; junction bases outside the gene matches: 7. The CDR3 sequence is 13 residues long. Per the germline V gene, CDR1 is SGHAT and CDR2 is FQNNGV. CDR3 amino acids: CASSSTGAFGYTF. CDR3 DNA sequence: TGTGCCAGCAGTTCGACAGGGGCTTTTGGCTACACCTTC.

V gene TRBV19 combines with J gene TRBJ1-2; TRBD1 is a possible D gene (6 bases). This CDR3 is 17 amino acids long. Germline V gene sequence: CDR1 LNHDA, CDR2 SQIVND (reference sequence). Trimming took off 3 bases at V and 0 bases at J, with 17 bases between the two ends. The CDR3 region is CASSMDGGPFSNYGYTF. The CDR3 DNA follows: TGTGCCAGTAGTATGGACGGGGGGCCCTTCTCTAACTATGGCTACACCTTC.

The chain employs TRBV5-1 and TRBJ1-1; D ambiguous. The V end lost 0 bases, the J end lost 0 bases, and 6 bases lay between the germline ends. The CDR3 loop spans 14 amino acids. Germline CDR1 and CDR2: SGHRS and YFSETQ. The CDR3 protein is CASSLVTVNTEAFF. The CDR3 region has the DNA TGCGCCAGCAGCTTGGTCACAGTGAACACTGAAGCTTTCTTT.

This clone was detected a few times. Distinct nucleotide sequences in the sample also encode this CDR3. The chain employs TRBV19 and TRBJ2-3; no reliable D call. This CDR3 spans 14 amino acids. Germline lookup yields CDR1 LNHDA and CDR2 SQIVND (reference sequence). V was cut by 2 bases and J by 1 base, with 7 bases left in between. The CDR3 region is CASSILPGTDTQYF. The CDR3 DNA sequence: TGTGCCAGTAGTATACTTCCGGGCACAGATACGCAGTATTTT.

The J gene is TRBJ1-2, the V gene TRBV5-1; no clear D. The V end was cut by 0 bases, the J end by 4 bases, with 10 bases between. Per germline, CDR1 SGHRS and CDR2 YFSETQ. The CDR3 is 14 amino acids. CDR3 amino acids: CASSLDSKGYGYTF. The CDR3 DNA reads TGCGCCAGCAGCTTGGACAGTAAAGGCTATGGCTACACCTTC.